Detailed here is one T cell receptor beta chain. Its antigen is not known. With a much larger clone just one base away, this may be a read error. The conserved final phenylalanine or tryptophan is absent from the CDR3, which likely points to a read error. Exclusion of patients followed from uncontrolled infection, other autoimmune disease, pregnancy or lactation. A 10 ml volume of fresh peripheral blood provided the PBMCs. The data belong to a study of T cells in Graves' hyperthyroidism and ophthalmopathy. The study, taken as a whole, reports: Blood also contained most expanded thyroid clonotypes above 0.001.

The CDR3 is made up of 12 amino acids. V gave up 9 bases and J gave up 2 bases, with 10 bases separating them. CDR1 SEHNR and CDR2 FQNEAQ come from the germline V gene (reference sequence). Researchers took RNA transcripts and amplified the TCR beta CDR3 regions from them. The TCR CDR3 was amplified in a first-round RT-PCR using the HTBI primer set. TCRdb recomputed calls from the multiplex PCR reads with MiXCR, one row per CDR3 protein. The data hold 250,000 to 350,000 distinct CDR3 sequences, with over 15% observed a single time. The V and J genes are TRBV7-9 and TRBJ1-1; no firm D call. The clonotype comes from a woman in her sixties with Graves' ophthalmopathy. The sample comprised blood. The CDR3 nucleotides read TGTGCCAGTACCAGAGCAAACACTGAAGCTTTCTAT. Amino acids: CASTRANTEAFY.